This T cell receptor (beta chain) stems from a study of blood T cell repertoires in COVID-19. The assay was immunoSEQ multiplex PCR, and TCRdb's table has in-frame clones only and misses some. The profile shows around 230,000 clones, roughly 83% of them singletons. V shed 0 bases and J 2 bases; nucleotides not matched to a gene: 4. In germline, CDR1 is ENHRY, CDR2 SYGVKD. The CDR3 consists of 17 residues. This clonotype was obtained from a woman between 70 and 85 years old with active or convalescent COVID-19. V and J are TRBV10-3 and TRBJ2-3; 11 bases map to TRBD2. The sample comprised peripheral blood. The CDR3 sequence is CAISESNSGGATDTQYF. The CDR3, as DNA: TGTGCCATCAGTGAGTCCAATAGCGGGGGGGCCACAGATACGCAGTATTTT.